Below are 20 T cell receptor beta chains sequenced from a single sample in a study of shared clonotypes between healthy human individuals. Naive CD8 cells lacked CD45RO, underwent positive selection for CCR7 and left out terminally differentiated effector memory CD45RA+ cells. Assay used: immunoSEQ multiplex PCR; TCRdb lists only in-frame clones, some missing. The table has around 2.1 million clones, around 93% seen once; the top ten hold under 2%. Sequenced material: naive CD8+ T cells from PBMCs. These receptors were taken from a young man in good health. Some clones in this sample may be carry-over from other donors' samples.

This chain links TRBV27 with TRBJ2-1; 9 nucleotides match TRBD2. Per germline, CDR1 MNHEY and CDR2 SMNVEV (reference sequence). Trimming removed 7 bases from V and 4 bases from J; junction bases left unmatched: 11. The length of the CDR3 is 16 residues. CDR3 nucleotide sequence: TGTGCCAGCACCTATAGCGGGAGTGGGGCTTACAATGAGCAGTTCTTC. This encodes CASTYSGSGAYNEQFF.

The chain employs TRBV5-1 and TRBJ2-3, with a possible D match to TRBD1 (7 bases). The CDR3 runs to 14 residues. Germline CDR1 is SGHRS and CDR2 is YFSETQ. V lost 4 bases to trimming and J lost 5 bases, with 14 bases between them. The CDR3 coding sequence is TGCGCCAGCAGCCCGTGGGGGGACAGAGATACGCAGTATTTT. Its translation is CASSPWGDRDTQYF.

The J gene is TRBJ2-7, the V gene TRBV7-9; possible D gene TRBD2, 6 bases. Looked up from germline, CDR1 is SEHNR and CDR2 is FQNEAQ (reference sequence). The CDR3 contains 15 residues. The V end was cut by 1 base, the J end by 4 bases, with 14 bases between. The CDR3 nucleotides are TGTGCCAGCAGCTTAGACGGAGGGCTGGTGTACGAGCAGTACTTC. Translated: CASSLDGGLVYEQYF.

The chain couples TRBV30 to TRBJ1-2; D is uncertain. V lost 4 bases and J lost 6, with 15 bases in between. Germline CDR1 reads GTSNPN; CDR2 reads SVGIG (reference sequence). The CDR3 sequence is 13 residues long. The CDR3 here is CAWIDFRINGYTF. For the CDR3, the DNA is TGTGCCTGGATAGACTTTAGGATCAATGGCTACACCTTC.

The chain joins TRBV5-4 to TRBJ2-7; 11 bases map to TRBD2. Unmatched junction bases numbered 6, after V lost 2 bases and J lost 5 bases. This CDR3 is built from 15 residues. Germline V gene lookup returns CDR1 SGHNT and CDR2 YYREEE (reference sequence). CDR3 nucleotides: TGTGCCAGCAGCTTTGGGCTAGCGGGGGGCGACGAGCAGTACTTC. It yields the protein CASSFGLAGGDEQYF.

CDR3 nucleotide sequence: TGTGCCAGTAGTATAGCGTCCGAAAGCCCCTACGAGCAGTACTTC. Translating gives CASSIASESPYEQYF. The chain links TRBV19 to TRBJ2-7; D call uncertain. The germline CDR1 and CDR2 sequences are LNHDA and SQIVND (reference sequence). V was cut by 1 base and J by 2 bases, with 12 bases left in between. CDR3 length equals 15 residues.

The V gene is TRBV13, the J gene TRBJ2-7; 12 bases agree with TRBD1. This CDR3 has 16 residues. Trimming at V came to 3 bases and at J to 5 bases, leaving 8 bases not matched to a gene. CDR1 is PRHDT, CDR2 FYEKMQ, per germline (reference sequence). The CDR3 DNA follows: TGTGCCAGCAGCTTGGGACAGGGGGCGTTTGTCCACGAGCAGTACTTC. This sequence encodes CASSLGQGAFVHEQYF.

The chain has TRBV11-3 and TRBJ2-2; 10 nucleotides line up with TRBD2. Trimming at V came to 5 bases and at J to 1 base, leaving 4 bases not matched to a gene. CDR1 is SGHNT and CDR2 is YENEEA in the germline V gene. This CDR3 is built from 16 residues. The CDR3 region is CASSPRLAGNTGELFF. The DNA of the CDR3 is TGTGCCAGCAGCCCGCGACTAGCGGGGAACACCGGGGAGCTGTTTTTT.

The chain links TRBV11-2 to TRBJ2-1, with 12 bases lining up with TRBD2. Germline V gives CDR1 SGHAT, CDR2 FQNNGV. The CDR3 totals 17 residues. V dropped 4 bases and J dropped 7; count of bases not matched to a gene: 11. The CDR3 nucleotides read TGTGCCAGCAGCTGGGGGCCGCTAGCGGGAGGGAGAAATGAGCAGTTCTTC. Protein product: CASSWGPLAGGRNEQFF.

The rearrangement uses TRBV28 and TRBJ2-4, with D possibly called TRBD1 or TRBD2 (7 bases each). The germline gives CDR1 MDHEN, CDR2 SYDVKM. Trimming left V 1 base short and J 1 base short, with 17 bases between. The CDR3 is 18 residues long. CDR3 in DNA: TGTGCCAGCAGTTTATTCAGGGGGGGTCCTGTTGCCAAAAACATTCAGTACTTC. This codes for CASSLFRGGPVAKNIQYF.

The V call is TRBV7-9, the J call TRBJ1-3, with TRBD1 identical over 7 bases. J gave up 6 bases and V 3 bases, and 14 bases lay outside the gene matches. Germline V gene lookup returns CDR1 SEHNR and CDR2 FQNEAQ (reference sequence). The CDR3 runs to 17 residues. The chain's CDR3 is CASSFQQGIRVANTIYF. CDR3 DNA: TGTGCCAGCAGCTTCCAACAGGGGATTAGAGTGGCAAACACCATATATTTT.

J is TRBJ1-4 and V is TRBV11-2; tentatively, D is TRBD1 (5 bases). This CDR3 is 13 amino acids long. Deletions cut 9 bases from V and 1 base from J, with 9 bases between. CDR1 and CDR2 from the germline V gene are SGHAT and FQNNGV. DNA of the CDR3: TGTGCCAGTAGGGGTCGAACTAATGAAAAACTGTTTTTT. As protein: CASRGRTNEKLFF.

The chain is built from TRBV9 and TRBJ1-3; D call uncertain. CDR3 length equals 15 residues. V was shortened by 4 bases and J by 0 bases, with 11 bases between the two germline ends. Germline CDR1 is SGDLS and CDR2 is YYNGEE. The CDR3 is CASSSRPSSGNTIYF. The DNA of the CDR3 is TGTGCCAGCAGCTCTCGACCCAGCTCTGGAAACACCATATATTTT.

V gene TRBV9 combines with J gene TRBJ1-2; D is unresolved. The germline V gene encodes CDR1 SGDLS and CDR2 YYNGEE. This CDR3 region has 15 residues. The V gene lost 1 base and the J gene lost 4 bases, with 14 bases spanning the gap. The CDR3 spells CASSVSKEGTYGYTF. The CDR3 DNA sequence: TGTGCCAGCAGCGTAAGTAAAGAGGGAACCTATGGCTACACCTTC.

The chain uses TRBV28 and TRBJ2-7; 8 nucleotides line up with TRBD1. The CDR3 sequence is 14 residues long. J lost 2 bases, V lost 5 bases, and 5 bases had no gene match. Germline CDR1 reads MDHEN; CDR2 reads SYDVKM. CDR3 protein: CASSIQGATYEQYF. The CDR3 DNA reads TGTGCCAGCAGTATTCAGGGGGCAACCTACGAGCAGTACTTC.

J is TRBJ1-2 and V is TRBV7-2, with TRBD1 matching 7 bases. J lost 3 bases, V lost 1 base, and 5 bases had no gene match. This CDR3 spans 15 amino acids. Germline loops: CDR1 SGHTA, CDR2 FQGNSA. The CDR3 region has the DNA TGTGCCAGCAGCTTAGATTACAGGGGTGACTATGGCTACACCTTC. Protein: CASSLDYRGDYGYTF.

The chain has TRBV27 and TRBJ1-4; D may be TRBD1 (6 bases). V lost 4 bases and J 7 bases, leaving 16 bases between the germline ends. The CDR3 is made up of 15 amino acids. Germline V gives CDR1 MNHEY, CDR2 SMNVEV (reference sequence). As DNA, the CDR3 is TGTGCCAGCAGTTATTCGGCAGGGGCTACTGAAAAACTGTTTTTT. Protein sequence: CASSYSAGATEKLFF.

As concerns this clone: The same CDR3 is also encoded by other DNA sequences in this sample. This sequence joins TRBV28 and TRBJ2-3, with D possibly being TRBD1 or TRBD2 (6 bases each). The CDR3 is 15 residues long. Trimming removed 1 base at V and 3 bases at J, with 11 bases between. Per germline, CDR1 MDHEN and CDR2 SYDVKM. CDR3 sequence: CASSLLGGRTDTQYF. The CDR3 DNA follows: TGTGCCAGCAGTTTATTGGGGGGCCGTACAGATACGCAGTATTTT.

The rearrangement joins TRBV7-9 to TRBJ2-7, with D possibly being TRBD1 (7 bases). Germline V CDR1 and CDR2: SEHNR, FQNEAQ (reference sequence). V was cut by 3 bases and J by 7 bases, with 19 bases left in between. The CDR3 spans 15 residues. In DNA, the CDR3 is TGTGCCAGCAGCTTGCCAGGGGGGCGCTTGGTAGAGCAGTACTTC. This encodes CASSLPGGRLVEQYF.

This clone was observed a handful of times. This rearrangement joins TRBV13 to TRBJ1-1; no firm D call. Per the germline V gene, CDR1 is PRHDT and CDR2 is FYEKMQ (reference sequence). Trimming stripped 1 base from V and 1 base from J, with 4 bases between. The CDR3 covers 13 residues. The chain's CDR3 is CASSLVPNTEAFF. The CDR3 DNA reads TGTGCCAGCAGCTTAGTCCCGAACACTGAAGCTTTCTTT.